A selection of T cell receptor beta chains follows, all from one sample in a study of T cell responses to AZD1222 COVID-19 vaccine. Generated by immunoSEQ multiplex PCR, the TCRdb table keeps only in-frame clones and is missing some. The sample includes around 190,000 clones, approximately 89% of them seen just once. Here the sequenced sample was peripheral blood, taken 28 days after the second AZD1222 dose. These receptors all come from an adult who received the AZD1222 COVID-19 vaccine. Each CDR3 is given with its conserved first and last residue. A D gene is named only where the DNA matches it firmly.

v_gene,d_gene,j_gene,CDR3aa,CDR3nt
TRBV9,TRBD2,TRBJ2-1,CASSPTSRSSYNEQFF,TGTGCCAGCAGCCCGACTAGCCGATCCTCCTACAATGAGCAGTTCTTC
TRBV6-1,.,TRBJ2-7,CASTSGTKSYEQYF,TGTGCCAGCACCTCTGGAACAAAGAGTTACGAGCAGTACTTC
TRBV20-1,TRBD2,TRBJ2-7,CSASSSERGFTYEQYF,TGCAGTGCTAGTTCCTCCGAGCGGGGGTTCACCTACGAGCAGTACTTC
TRBV7-2,TRBD2,TRBJ2-1,CASSLSWRGGRHNEQFF,TGTGCCAGCAGCTTAAGTTGGCGGGGGGGCAGACACAATGAGCAGTTCTTC
TRBV6-1,.,TRBJ1-2,CASSDPLGRNYGYTF,TGTGCCAGCAGTGACCCCCTAGGCAGGAACTATGGCTACACCTTC
TRBV30,.,TRBJ1-4,CAWRERPGAGEKLFF,TGTGCCTGGAGAGAACGGCCAGGGGCAGGTGAAAAACTGTTTTTT
TRBV6-5,TRBD1,TRBJ2-1,CASSPDRAIYNEQFF,TGTGCCAGCAGTCCGGACAGGGCGATTTACAATGAGCAGTTCTTC
TRBV7-2,TRBD2,TRBJ2-2,CASSLGREGSRELFF,TGTGCCAGCAGCTTGGGGCGGGAGGGCAGTCGGGAGCTGTTTTTT
TRBV5-1,.,TRBJ1-2,CASSLDGTNYGYTF,TGCGCCAGCAGCTTGGACGGAACTAACTATGGCTACACCTTC
TRBV10-1,TRBD1,TRBJ2-7,CASSWTGSYEQYF,TGCGCCAGTTCTTGGACAGGCTCCTACGAGCAGTACTTC
TRBV27,.,TRBJ1-2,CASSRNSVRNYGYTF,TGTGCCAGCAGCAGGAACAGCGTTCGGAACTATGGCTACACCTTC
TRBV5-1,.,TRBJ2-6,CASNPGKASSGANVLTF,TGCGCCAGCAACCCAGGTAAAGCCAGCTCTGGGGCCAACGTCCTGACTTTC